Below are 13 T cell receptor beta chains sequenced from a single sample in a study of OX40 agonist ivuxolimab in advanced cancers. Profiling relied on immunoSEQ multiplex PCR, and the TCRdb table lists in-frame clones only, not all of them. The sample carries roughly 81,000 clones, more than 70% recorded once. The sample consisted of CD4+ or CD8+ T cells sorted from blood, taken in a trial of the OX40 agonist ivuxolimab. The receptors shown here come from an adult with an advanced solid tumor such as melanoma, head and neck, liver or kidney cancer.

The chain carries TRBV2 and TRBJ2-2, with 7 bases aligning to TRBD1. Germline CDR1 is SNHLY and CDR2 is FYNNEI. The CDR3 is 13 amino acids. V lost 6 bases to trimming and J lost 5 bases; unmatched junction nucleotides: 3. The CDR3 nucleotides are TGTGCCAGCAGATGGACAGGTACCGGGGAGCTGTTTTTT. It translates to CASRWTGTGELFF.

This clone was detected only once. J is TRBJ2-6 and V is TRBV11-3, with TRBD1 matching over 9 bases. V trimming: 6 bases; J trimming: 2 bases; junction bases outside the gene matches: 5. Germline V gives CDR1 SGHNT, CDR2 YENEEA. This CDR3 has 16 residues. CDR3 coding DNA: TGTGCCAGCAGGGGACAGGGCCAGACTGGGGCCAACGTCCTGACTTTC. Amino acids: CASRGQGQTGANVLTF.

This rearrangement joins TRBV7-9 to TRBJ2-3; TRBD2 matches at 11 bases. The CDR3 length is 18 residues. The trim removed 5 bases at V and 1 base at J, leaving 11 bases unmatched. Germline V gene sequence: CDR1 SEHNR, CDR2 FQNEAQ (reference sequence). The CDR3, as DNA: TGTGCCAGCAGCACGTCTAGCGGGGGGCGTCCCGGCACAGATACGCAGTATTTT. It yields the protein CASSTSSGGRPGTDTQYF.

The rearrangement links TRBV19 to TRBJ1-5, with TRBD1 matching 9 bases. J gave up 2 bases and V 5 bases, and 4 bases lay outside the gene matches. This CDR3 contains 15 residues. Germline lookup yields CDR1 LNHDA and CDR2 SQIVND (reference sequence). This CDR3 reads CASSVRQGGNQPQHF. CDR3 DNA: TGTGCCAGTAGTGTCCGACAGGGGGGCAATCAGCCCCAGCATTTT.

The chain joins TRBV7-9 to TRBJ2-2; D may be TRBD1 or TRBD2 (5 bases each). The CDR3 contains 12 residues. Germline CDR1 reads SEHNR; CDR2 reads FQNEAQ (reference sequence). The ends were cut back, 5 bases at V and 14 bases at J, with 15 bases in the middle. CDR3 nucleotide sequence: TGTGCCAGCAGCCCCGGGACCCGTGATCTGTTTTTT. Its protein product is CASSPGTRDLFF.

In this sample, this clone turned up a few times. This chain uses TRBV5-6 with TRBJ2-4, with TRBD2 as a possible D gene (7 bases). V lost 9 bases and J lost 7, with 17 bases in between. The CDR3 runs to 13 residues. In germline, CDR1 is SGHDT, CDR2 YYEEEE. CDR3 amino acids: CATLKRGGNIQYF. In DNA, the CDR3 is TGTGCCACCCTGAAGAGGGGGGGGAACATTCAGTACTTC.

The chain uses TRBV7-9 and TRBJ2-1, with D perhaps given as TRBD1 or TRBD2 (5 bases each). With 1 base removed from V and 8 bases from J, the gap between germline ends came to 12 bases. This CDR3 is built from 14 residues. Germline values: CDR1 SEHNR, CDR2 FQNEAQ (reference sequence). In nucleotides, the CDR3 is TGTGCCAGCAGCTTAGTGTCAGGGACCCATGAGCAGTTCTTC. Its protein is CASSLVSGTHEQFF.

This chain uses TRBV4-1 with TRBJ2-7; D possibly matches TRBD1 or TRBD2 (6 bases each). This CDR3 spans 13 amino acids. From germline, CDR1 is MGHRA and CDR2 YSYEKL. Trimming cost V 0 bases and J 11 bases, with 14 bases left between them. CDR3 coding DNA: TGCGCCAGCAGCCAAGATAGAGGTAGGGGGGAGTACTTC. Protein sequence: CASSQDRGRGEYF.

This chain uses TRBV29-1 with TRBJ2-5; D remains ambiguous. Trimming stripped 2 bases from V and 5 bases from J, with 15 bases between. The germline CDR1 and CDR2 sequences are SQVTM and ANQGSEA. The CDR3 loop spans 14 amino acids. The CDR3 region has the DNA TGCAGCGTTGAATCCCGGACCCTTAAGGAGACCCAGTACTTC. Translation gives CSVESRTLKETQYF.

The chain employs TRBV5-1 and TRBJ2-3, with TRBD2 matching 8 bases. Germline trimming cut 3 bases from V and 2 bases from J; bases unmatched to any gene: 11. The CDR3 runs 17 residues. From germline, CDR1 is SGHRS and CDR2 YFSETQ. The CDR3 coding sequence is TGCGCCAGCAGCTCCGGGACTAGTGGGGGGAACACAGATACGCAGTATTTT. This codes for CASSSGTSGGNTDTQYF. Full variable domain (outside the CDR3, taken from reference TRBV5-1 and TRBJ2-3): KAGVTQTPRYLIKTRGQQVTLSCSPISGHRSVSWYQQTPGQGLQFLFEYFSETQRNKGNFPGRFSGRQFSNSRSEMNVSTLELGDSALYLCASSSGTSGGNTDTQYFGPGTRLTVL.

The V gene is TRBV10-3, the J gene TRBJ1-2; no definite D call. The V gene's germline CDR1 is ENHRY and CDR2 SYGVKD. The CDR3 covers 15 residues. V was shortened by 0 bases and J by 4 bases, with 12 bases between the two germline ends. CDR3 in amino acids: CAISESRERTYGYTF. The DNA for the CDR3 is TGTGCCATCAGTGAGTCGAGGGAAAGGACCTATGGCTACACCTTC.

The CDR3 nucleotides read TGTGCCAGCAGTTTACAGGGGGATACGCAGTATTTT. Translation: CASSLQGDTQYF. V and J are TRBV11-3 and TRBJ2-3, with 7 bases aligning to TRBD1. This CDR3 has 12 residues. The V gene's germline CDR1 is SGHNT and CDR2 YENEEA. After removal of 6 bases from V and 6 bases from J, the junction contained 3 bases not matched to a gene.

This clone came up once. V gene TRBV5-1 combines with J gene TRBJ1-1; TRBD1 might be the D (5 bases). Deletions cut 0 bases from V and 3 bases from J, with 15 bases between. This CDR3 is built from 16 residues. The V gene's germline CDR1 is SGHRS and CDR2 YFSETQ. CDR3 loop: CASSLAGGQGYTEAFF. CDR3 bases: TGCGCCAGCAGCTTGGCCGGAGGGCAGGGCTACACTGAAGCTTTCTTT.